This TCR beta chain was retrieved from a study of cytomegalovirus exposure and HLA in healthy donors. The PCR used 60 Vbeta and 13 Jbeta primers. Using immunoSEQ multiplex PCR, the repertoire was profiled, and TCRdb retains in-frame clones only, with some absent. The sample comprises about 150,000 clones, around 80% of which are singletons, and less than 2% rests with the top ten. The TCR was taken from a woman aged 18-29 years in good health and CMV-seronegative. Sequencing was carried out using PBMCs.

As DNA, the CDR3 is TGTGCCAGCAGCCGACAGGGACAGCGCACAGATACGCAGTATTTT. It is translated as CASSRQGQRTDTQYF. This rearrangement joins TRBV6-5 to TRBJ2-3; 7 bases fit TRBD1. CDR1 is MNHEY and CDR2 is SVGAGI in the germline V gene. This CDR3 region has 15 residues. The trim removed 6 bases at V and 1 base at J, leaving 7 bases unmatched.